The text below deals with one T cell receptor beta chain. Its antigen is as yet unknown. This sample was taken from a study of blood T cells in healthy people across ages. Study-level results: Per million T cells, TCR beta diversity dropped roughly linearly as age increased. The study lacked donor CMV status, which possibly confounded expanded clonotype changes.

Trimming at V came to 2 bases and at J to 9 bases, leaving 5 bases not matched to a gene. Germline V CDR1 and CDR2: MNHEY, SVGAGI. The CDR3 consists of 15 residues. With a J-beta primer mix and a sample-barcoded 5' primer, a second PCR ran roughly 6 to 11 cycles. TCRdb re-called the 5' RACE reads through MiXCR, storing one row per CDR3 protein. The table has 700,000 to 900,000 distinct CDR3 sequences, about 53% seen once. The chain uses TRBV6-5 and TRBJ1-6, with TRBD1 identical over 9 bases. The TCR originated in an elderly man in good health. The sequencing sample was made of blood. The CDR3 DNA is TGTGCCAGCAGTTACACCGGGACAGGGAGTTCACCCCTCCACTTT. Its translation is CASSYTGTGSSPLHF.